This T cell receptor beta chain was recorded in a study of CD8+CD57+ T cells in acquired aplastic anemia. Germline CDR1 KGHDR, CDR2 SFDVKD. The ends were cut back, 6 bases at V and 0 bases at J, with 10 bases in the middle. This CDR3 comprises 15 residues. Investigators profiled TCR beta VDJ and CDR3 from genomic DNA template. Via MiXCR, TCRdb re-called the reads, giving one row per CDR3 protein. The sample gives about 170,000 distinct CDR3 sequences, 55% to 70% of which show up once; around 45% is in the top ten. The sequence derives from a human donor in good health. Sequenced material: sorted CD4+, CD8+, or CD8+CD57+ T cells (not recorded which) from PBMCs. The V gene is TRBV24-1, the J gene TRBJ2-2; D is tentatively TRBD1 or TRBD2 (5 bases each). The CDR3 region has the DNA TGTGCCACCAGTACCCTGGGACCGAACACCGGGGAGCTGTTTTTT. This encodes CATSTLGPNTGELFF.